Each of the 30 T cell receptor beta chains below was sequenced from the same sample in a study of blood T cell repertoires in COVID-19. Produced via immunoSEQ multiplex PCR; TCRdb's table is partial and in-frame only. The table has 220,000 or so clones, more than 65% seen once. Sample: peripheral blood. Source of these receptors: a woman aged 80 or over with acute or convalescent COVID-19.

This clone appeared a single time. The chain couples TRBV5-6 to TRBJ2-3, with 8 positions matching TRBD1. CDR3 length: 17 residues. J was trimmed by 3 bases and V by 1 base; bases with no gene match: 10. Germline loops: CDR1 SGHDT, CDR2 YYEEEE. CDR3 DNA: TGTGCCAGCAGCTTGTTTCTGAGACAGGGGATGACAGATACGCAGTATTTT. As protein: CASSLFLRQGMTDTQYF.

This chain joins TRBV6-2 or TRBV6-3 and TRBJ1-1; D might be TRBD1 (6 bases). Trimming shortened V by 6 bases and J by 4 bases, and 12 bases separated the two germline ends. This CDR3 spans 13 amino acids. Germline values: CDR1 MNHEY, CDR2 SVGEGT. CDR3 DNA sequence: TGTGCCAGCAGCTTACAGGGCGCCACTGAAGCTTTCTTT. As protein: CASSLQGATEAFF.

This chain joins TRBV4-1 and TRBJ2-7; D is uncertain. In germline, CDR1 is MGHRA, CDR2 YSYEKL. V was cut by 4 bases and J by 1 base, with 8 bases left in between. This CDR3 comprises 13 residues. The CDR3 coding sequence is TGCGCCAGCAGCCTGGGCCCGTCCTACGAGCAGTACTTC. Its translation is CASSLGPSYEQYF.

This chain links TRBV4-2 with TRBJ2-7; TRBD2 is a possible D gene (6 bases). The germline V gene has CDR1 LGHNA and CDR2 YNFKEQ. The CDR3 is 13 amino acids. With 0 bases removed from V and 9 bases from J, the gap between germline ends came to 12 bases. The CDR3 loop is CASSQETGTRQYF. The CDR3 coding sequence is TGTGCCAGCAGCCAAGAGACCGGGACTCGGCAGTACTTC.

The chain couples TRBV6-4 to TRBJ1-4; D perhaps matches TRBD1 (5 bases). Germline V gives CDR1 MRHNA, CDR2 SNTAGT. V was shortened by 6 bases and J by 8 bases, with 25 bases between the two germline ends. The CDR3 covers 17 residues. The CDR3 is CASRGHRTAPPEEKLFF. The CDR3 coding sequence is TGTGCCAGCAGGGGCCACAGGACGGCTCCGCCTGAGGAAAAACTGTTTTTT.

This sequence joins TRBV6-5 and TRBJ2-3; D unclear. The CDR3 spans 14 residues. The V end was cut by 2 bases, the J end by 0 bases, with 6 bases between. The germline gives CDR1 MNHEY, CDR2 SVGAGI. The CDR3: CASSYTASTDTQYF. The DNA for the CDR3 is TGTGCCAGCAGTTACACAGCTAGCACAGATACGCAGTATTTT.

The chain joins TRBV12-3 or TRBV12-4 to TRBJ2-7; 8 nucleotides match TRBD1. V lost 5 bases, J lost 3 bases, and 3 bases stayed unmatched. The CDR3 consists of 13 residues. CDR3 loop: CASSRTGIYEQYF. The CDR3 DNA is TGTGCCAGCAGTCGGACAGGGATCTACGAGCAGTACTTC.

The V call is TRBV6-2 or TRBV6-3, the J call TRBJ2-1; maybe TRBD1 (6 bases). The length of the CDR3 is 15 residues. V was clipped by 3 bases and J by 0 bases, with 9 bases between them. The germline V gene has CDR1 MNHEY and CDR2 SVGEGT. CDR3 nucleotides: TGTGCCAGCAGTTATAGGGGGAGCTCCTACAATGAGCAGTTCTTC. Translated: CASSYRGSSYNEQFF.

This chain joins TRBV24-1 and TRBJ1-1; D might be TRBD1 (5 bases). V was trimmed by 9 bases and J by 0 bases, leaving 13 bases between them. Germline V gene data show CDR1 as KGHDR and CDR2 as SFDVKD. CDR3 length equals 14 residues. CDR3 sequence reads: CATHTGEMNTEAFF. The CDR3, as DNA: TGTGCCACCCATACGGGGGAGATGAACACTGAAGCTTTCTTT.

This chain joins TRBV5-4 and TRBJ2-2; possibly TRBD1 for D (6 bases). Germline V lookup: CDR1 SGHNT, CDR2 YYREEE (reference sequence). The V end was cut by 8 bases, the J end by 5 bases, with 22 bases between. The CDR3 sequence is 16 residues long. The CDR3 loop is CASAQGRGVQTGELFF. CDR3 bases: TGTGCCAGTGCACAGGGACGAGGCGTCCAAACCGGGGAGCTGTTTTTT.

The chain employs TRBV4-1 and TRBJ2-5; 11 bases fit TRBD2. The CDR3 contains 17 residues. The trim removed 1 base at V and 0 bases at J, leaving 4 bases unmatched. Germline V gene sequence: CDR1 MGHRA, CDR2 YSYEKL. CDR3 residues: CASSQATSGGYQETQYF. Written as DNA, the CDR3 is TGCGCCAGCAGCCAAGCTACTAGCGGGGGTTACCAAGAGACCCAGTACTTC.

CDR3 in amino acids: CASSKGTGTYNEQFF. The CDR3 region has the DNA TGTGCCAGCAGCAAAGGGACAGGGACCTACAATGAGCAGTTCTTC. V gene TRBV5-8 combines with J gene TRBJ2-1; 9 positions agree with TRBD1. This CDR3 contains 15 residues. Germline values: CDR1 SGHTS, CDR2 YDEGEE. V shed 4 bases, J shed 2 bases, and the junction held 4 bases outside the gene matches.

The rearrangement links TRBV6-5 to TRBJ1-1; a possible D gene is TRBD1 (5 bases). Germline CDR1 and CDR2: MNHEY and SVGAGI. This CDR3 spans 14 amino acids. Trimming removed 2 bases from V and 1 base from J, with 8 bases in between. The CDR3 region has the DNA TGTGCCAGCAGTTACGTAAGGGGGAACACTGAAGCTTTCTTT. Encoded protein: CASSYVRGNTEAFF.

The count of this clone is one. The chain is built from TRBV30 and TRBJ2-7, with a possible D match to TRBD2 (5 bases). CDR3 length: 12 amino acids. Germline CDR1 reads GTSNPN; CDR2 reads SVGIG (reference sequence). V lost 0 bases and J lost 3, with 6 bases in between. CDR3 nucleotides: TGTGCCTGGAGTGTCGGGGACTACGAGCAGTACTTC. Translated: CAWSVGDYEQYF.

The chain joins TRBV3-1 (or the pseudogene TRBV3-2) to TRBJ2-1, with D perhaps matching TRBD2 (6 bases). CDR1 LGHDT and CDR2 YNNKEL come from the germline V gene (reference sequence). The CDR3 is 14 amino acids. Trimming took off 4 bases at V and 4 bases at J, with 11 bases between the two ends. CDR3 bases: TGTGCCAGCAGCCTCACGCGGGGTTACAATGAGCAGTTCTTC. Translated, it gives CASSLTRGYNEQFF.

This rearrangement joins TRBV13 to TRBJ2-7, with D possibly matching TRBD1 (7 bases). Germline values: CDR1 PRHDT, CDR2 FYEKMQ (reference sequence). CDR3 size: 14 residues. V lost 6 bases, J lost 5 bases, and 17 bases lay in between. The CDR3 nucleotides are TGTGCCAGCAGTCCCGACAGGGCGGGAAACGAGCAGTACTTC. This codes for CASSPDRAGNEQYF.

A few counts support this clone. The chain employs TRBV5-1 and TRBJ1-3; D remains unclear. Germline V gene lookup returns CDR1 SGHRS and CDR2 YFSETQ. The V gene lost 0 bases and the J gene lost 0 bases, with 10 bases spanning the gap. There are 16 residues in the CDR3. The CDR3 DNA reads TGCGCCAGCAGCTTGGGCGATATTGGCTCTGGAAACACCATATATTTT. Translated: CASSLGDIGSGNTIYF.

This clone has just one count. The CDR3: CSVEGQGIDEQFF. The CDR3 DNA sequence: TGCAGCGTTGAGGGACAGGGGATCGATGAGCAGTTCTTC. The genes are TRBV29-1 and TRBJ2-1, with 10 bases fitting TRBD1. Germline CDR1 SQVTM, CDR2 ANQGSEA. The CDR3 has 13 amino acids. V shed 3 bases and J 8 bases; nucleotides not matched to a gene: 4.

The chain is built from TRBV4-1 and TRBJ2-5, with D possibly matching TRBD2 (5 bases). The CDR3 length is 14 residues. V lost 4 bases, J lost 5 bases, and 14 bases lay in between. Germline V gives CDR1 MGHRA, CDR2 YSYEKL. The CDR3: CASSPAPREETQYF. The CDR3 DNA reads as TGCGCCAGCAGCCCTGCCCCGAGGGAGGAGACCCAGTACTTC.

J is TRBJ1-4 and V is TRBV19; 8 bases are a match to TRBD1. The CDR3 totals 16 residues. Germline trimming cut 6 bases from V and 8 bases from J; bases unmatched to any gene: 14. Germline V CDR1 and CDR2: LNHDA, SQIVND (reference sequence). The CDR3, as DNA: TGTGCCAGTAGCAAACCCCGCACAGGGGGATCAGAAAAACTGTTTTTT. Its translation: CASSKPRTGGSEKLFF.

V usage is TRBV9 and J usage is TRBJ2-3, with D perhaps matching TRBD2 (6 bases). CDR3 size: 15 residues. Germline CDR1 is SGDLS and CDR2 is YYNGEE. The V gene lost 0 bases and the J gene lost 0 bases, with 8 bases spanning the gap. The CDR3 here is CASSVGGVSTDTQYF. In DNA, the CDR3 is TGTGCCAGCAGCGTAGGGGGGGTTAGCACAGATACGCAGTATTTT.

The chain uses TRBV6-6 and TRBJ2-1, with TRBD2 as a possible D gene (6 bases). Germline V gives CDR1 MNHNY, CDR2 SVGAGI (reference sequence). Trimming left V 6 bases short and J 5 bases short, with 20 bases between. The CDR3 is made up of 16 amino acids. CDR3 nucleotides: TGTGCCAGCAGGGTTGGTAGCGGTTTTCGAAACAATGAGCAGTTCTTC. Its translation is CASRVGSGFRNNEQFF.

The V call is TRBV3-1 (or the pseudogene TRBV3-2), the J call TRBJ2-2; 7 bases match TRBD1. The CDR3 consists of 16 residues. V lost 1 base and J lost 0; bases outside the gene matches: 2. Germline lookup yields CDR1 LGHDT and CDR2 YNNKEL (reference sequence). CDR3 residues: CASSQGGGPNTGELFF. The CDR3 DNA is TGTGCCAGCAGCCAAGGAGGGGGCCCGAACACCGGGGAGCTGTTTTTT.

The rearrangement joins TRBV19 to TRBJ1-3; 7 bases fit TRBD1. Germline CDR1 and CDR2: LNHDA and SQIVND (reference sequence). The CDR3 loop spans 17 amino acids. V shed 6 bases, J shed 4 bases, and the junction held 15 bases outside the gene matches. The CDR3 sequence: CASSPRGAPTGGNTIYF. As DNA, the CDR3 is TGTGCCAGTAGCCCCAGGGGGGCCCCGACGGGCGGAAACACCATATATTTT.

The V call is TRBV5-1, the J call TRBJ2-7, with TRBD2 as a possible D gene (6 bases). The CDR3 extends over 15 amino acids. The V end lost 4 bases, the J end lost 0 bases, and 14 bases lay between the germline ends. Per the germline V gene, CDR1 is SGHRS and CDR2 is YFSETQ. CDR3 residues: CASSPLAGISYEQYF. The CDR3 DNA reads TGCGCCAGCAGCCCTTTGGCGGGGATCTCCTACGAGCAGTACTTC.

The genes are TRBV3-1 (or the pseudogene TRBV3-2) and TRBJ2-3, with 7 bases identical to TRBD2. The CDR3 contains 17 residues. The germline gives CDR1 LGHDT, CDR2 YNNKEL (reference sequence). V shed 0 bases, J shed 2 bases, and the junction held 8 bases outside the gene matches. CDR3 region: CASSQDNRAGLTDTQYF. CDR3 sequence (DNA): TGTGCCAGCAGCCAAGATAACAGAGCGGGGCTCACAGATACGCAGTATTTT.

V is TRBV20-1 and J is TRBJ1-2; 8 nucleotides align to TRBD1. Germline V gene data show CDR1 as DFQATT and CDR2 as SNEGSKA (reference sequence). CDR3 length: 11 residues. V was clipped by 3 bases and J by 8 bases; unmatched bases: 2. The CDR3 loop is CSARTGDGYTF. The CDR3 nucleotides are TGCAGTGCTAGGACAGGGGACGGCTACACCTTC.

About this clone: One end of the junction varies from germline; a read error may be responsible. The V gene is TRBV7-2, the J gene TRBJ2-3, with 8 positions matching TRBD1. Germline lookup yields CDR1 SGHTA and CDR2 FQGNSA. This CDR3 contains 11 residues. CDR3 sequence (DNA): TGTGCCAGCAGCCAGCCGGGACAGGAGGATTTT. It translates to CASSQPGQEDF.

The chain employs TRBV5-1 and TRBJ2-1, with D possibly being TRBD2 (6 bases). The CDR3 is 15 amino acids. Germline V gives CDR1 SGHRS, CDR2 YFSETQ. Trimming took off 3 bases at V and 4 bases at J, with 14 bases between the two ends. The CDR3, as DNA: TGCGCCAGCAGCTGGGGCGGGGTTTCATACAATGAGCAGTTCTTC. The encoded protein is CASSWGGVSYNEQFF.

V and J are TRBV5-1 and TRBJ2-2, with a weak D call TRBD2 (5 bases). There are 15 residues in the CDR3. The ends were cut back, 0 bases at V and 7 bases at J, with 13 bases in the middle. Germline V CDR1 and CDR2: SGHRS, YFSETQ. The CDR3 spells CASSLETVRGGELFF. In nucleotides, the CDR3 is TGCGCCAGCAGCTTGGAAACGGTCCGGGGCGGGGAGCTGTTTTTT.